This T cell receptor beta chain was recovered during a study of shared clonotypes between healthy human individuals. V shed 7 bases and J shed 2 bases, with 15 bases lying between them. The CDR3 sequence is 14 residues long. Germline V gene sequence: CDR1 SNHLY, CDR2 FYNNEI. General study points: Estimated richness was generally greater in naive than memory subsets.

Donors comprised only Caucasian adults living in Nashville, Tennessee. CD45RA+ naive and CD45RA-negative memory subsets were separated from CD4+ cells. Only in-frame clones appear in the TCRdb table, and some are missing; sequencing was by immunoSEQ multiplex PCR. Altogether approximately 2.1 million clones are present, over 90% being singletons, with the ten largest covering about 0.41%. Regarding this clone: Antigen unknown.

This sequence was found in a man aged 18 to 35 in good health. Some clones in this sample may be carry-over from other donors' samples. The V gene is TRBV2, the J gene TRBJ2-7; D perhaps matches TRBD2 (6 bases). Sequenced input: naive CD4+ T cells from PBMCs. Stated subset: CD45RA+ positively selected. For the CDR3, the DNA is TGTGCCAGCACTTCAAGGAGGGGAACCTACGAGCAGTACTTC. This sequence encodes CASTSRRGTYEQYF.